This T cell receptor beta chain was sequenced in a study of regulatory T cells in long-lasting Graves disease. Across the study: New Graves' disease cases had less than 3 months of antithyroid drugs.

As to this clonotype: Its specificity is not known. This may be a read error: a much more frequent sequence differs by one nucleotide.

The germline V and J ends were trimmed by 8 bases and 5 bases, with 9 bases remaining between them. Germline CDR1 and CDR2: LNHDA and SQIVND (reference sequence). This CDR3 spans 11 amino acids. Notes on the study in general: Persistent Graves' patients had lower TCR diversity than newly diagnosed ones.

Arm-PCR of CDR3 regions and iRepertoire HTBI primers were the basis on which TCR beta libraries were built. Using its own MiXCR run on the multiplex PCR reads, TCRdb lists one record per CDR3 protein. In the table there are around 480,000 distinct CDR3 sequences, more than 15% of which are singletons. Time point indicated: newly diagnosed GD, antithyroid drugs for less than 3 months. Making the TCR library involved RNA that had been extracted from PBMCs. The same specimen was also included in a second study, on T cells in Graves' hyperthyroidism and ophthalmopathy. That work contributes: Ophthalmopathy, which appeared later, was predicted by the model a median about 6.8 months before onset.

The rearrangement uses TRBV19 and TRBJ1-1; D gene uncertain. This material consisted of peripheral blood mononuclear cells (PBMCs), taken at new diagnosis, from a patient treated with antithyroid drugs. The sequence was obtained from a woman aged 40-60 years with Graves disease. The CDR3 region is CASYTETEAFF. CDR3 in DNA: TGTGCCAGTTACACAGAGACTGAAGCTTTCTTT.